The rows below give T cell receptor beta chains drawn from one sample of a study of T cells in Graves' hyperthyroidism and ophthalmopathy. TCRdb passed the multiplex PCR reads through MiXCR, listing each CDR3 protein once. The sample consists of roughly 660,000 distinct CDR3 sequences, around 15% of them appearing once. Source material: blood. Receptor source: a man aged 50 to 59 with Graves' hyperthyroidism. The CDR3 runs from the conserved cysteine through the conserved F or W. Part of the rows lack a size; the others show once, few, many or a class for expanded clones.

V	J	size	CDR3
TRBV7-2	TRBJ2-1	many	CASSLLAVYNEQFF
TRBV20-1	TRBJ2-7	few	CSAPHSIGPKEQYF
TRBV7-2	TRBJ2-5	-	CASSPGALGQYF
TRBV2	TRBJ2-7	many	CASRALAGGLQISYEQYF
TRBV6-1	TRBJ2-3	-	CASSWTSGRDTQYF
TRBV7-2	TRBJ1-2	many	CASSLGGLHYGYTF
TRBV28	TRBJ2-1	many	CASSSGGRDNEQFF
TRBV7-9	TRBJ2-1	-	CASSSSLAGSNEQFF
TRBV28	TRBJ2-2	many	CASSSHQDSGELFF
TRBV4-3	TRBJ2-7	many	CASSRGTGDEQYF
TRBV28	TRBJ1-5	many	CASSLGLGSQPQHF
TRBV5-1	TRBJ1-4	many	CASSSSPQGAYSEKLFF
TRBV7-6	TRBJ2-7	few	CASSPFAGRTYEQYF
TRBV24-1	TRBJ2-2	-	CATSEQVRRGGQTGELFF
TRBV7-9	TRBJ1-2	few	CASSFSGDYTF
TRBV25-1	TRBJ1-2	many	CASSPPGTGGGGGYTF
TRBV27	TRBJ2-7	many	CASGGLAGSYEQYF
TRBV12-3/TRBV12-4	TRBJ2-2	-	CASRLGGPNTGELFF
TRBV4-1	TRBJ2-7	-	CASSQELVNAYEQYF
TRBV4-3	TRBJ1-2	few	CASSQEQGYGYTF
TRBV6-5	TRBJ2-2	few	CASSYSLAGATGELFF
TRBV28	TRBJ1-2	many	CASSYLVGWAYGYTF
TRBV28	TRBJ1-3	few	CASSLSEGAGNTIYF
TRBV7-3	TRBJ2-1	-	CASSSPTGKAGGGEQFF
TRBV20-1	TRBJ1-1	few	CSCWGSNTEAFF
TRBV6-5	TRBJ2-1	-	CASSYHGAGEINEQFF
TRBV19	TRBJ1-3	-	CAASRGPGSTIYF
TRBV11-3	TRBJ2-3	many	CASSPSDRDTQYF
TRBV28	TRBJ2-3	many	CASSEFTDTQYF
TRBV5-1	TRBJ2-1	few	CASSSGGGGEQFF
TRBV20-1	TRBJ1-5	many	CSAQEVGNQPQHF
TRBV12-3/TRBV12-4	TRBJ2-7	many	CASSLEGQGALEQYF
TRBV6-1	TRBJ2-1	-	CASRRTGGEQFF
TRBV3-1	TRBJ1-5	-	CASSHGEGLAQPQHF
TRBV9	TRBJ2-1	few	CASSVGTSGINEQFF
TRBV2	TRBJ2-1	many	CARIGPGQGARNEQFF
TRBV7-9	TRBJ2-6	few	CASSLESDGANVLTF
TRBV7-2	TRBJ2-2	-	CASSANRVTDTGELFF
TRBV7-3	TRBJ2-3	few	CASSPTSGRNTQYF
TRBV7-9	TRBJ2-1	many	CASSRDRGSNEQFF
TRBV28	TRBJ2-2	many	CASRHRLDRGHTGELFF
TRBV27	TRBJ2-1	many	CASSSLQAGGQFF
TRBV9	TRBJ2-7	many	CASSARTSGSAYEQYF
TRBV10-3	TRBJ1-1	many	CAIRTGEGTEAFF
TRBV12-3/TRBV12-4	TRBJ1-1	many	CASTRGAGSAEAFF
TRBV6-1	TRBJ2-7	many	CASREPGQGVYEQYF
TRBV20-1	TRBJ1-2	few	CSASADAYGYTF
TRBV27	TRBJ2-5	many	CASSPSGGSMQETQYF
TRBV20-1	TRBJ2-7	-	CSAREMASERLSYEQYF
TRBV7-9	TRBJ2-7	many	CASSSPGHFYEQYF
TRBV29-1	TRBJ1-2	few	CSVVTGLNRNYGYTF
TRBV7-2	TRBJ1-3	-	CASSLLPPFQGTGGNTIYF
TRBV9	TRBJ2-1	many	CASSVAQMNEQFF